The T cell receptor (beta chain) described here comes from a study of Ad26.COV2.S vaccination and SARS-CoV-2 variants. Study as a whole: Donor had been placed in the Ad26.COV2.S arm of the COV1001 trial. Intramuscularly, Ad26.COV2.S was given either once or twice, 56 days apart. General study points: Recipients of vaccine and of placebo showed similar breadth of their non-spike TCR repertoires.

V was pared by 6 bases and J by 2 bases, with 5 bases of the junction left unmatched. The CDR3 covers 14 residues. In germline, CDR1 is SNHLY, CDR2 FYNNEI. The treatment is: approximately 18 received Ad26.COV2.S at low or high dose, single or two shots; 5 received placebo; per-sample allocation not given. All samples were drawn on day 63, counting from the first vaccine or placebo injection. Profiled with immunoSEQ multiplex PCR; TCRdb holds only in-frame clones, not every one. The table lists roughly 380,000 clones, 85% of them singletons. Remarks on this clone: The antigen is not known.

The source material was peripheral blood, sampled in a trial of Ad26.COV2.S vaccine versus placebo. The chain has TRBV2 and TRBJ2-3, with TRBD2 identical over 7 bases. The sequence came from a person aged 18-60 years who received the Ad26.COV2.S COVID-19 vaccine or a placebo. The CDR3 sequence is CASRRGGNTDTQYF. CDR3 bases: TGTGCCAGCAGAAGGGGAGGGAACACAGATACGCAGTATTTT.